The 4 T cell receptor beta chains in this list originate from one sample, sequenced in a study of cytomegalovirus exposure and HLA in healthy donors. The PCR ran on 60 Vbeta and 13 Jbeta primers. Data came from immunoSEQ multiplex PCR; TCRdb stores just in-frame clones and leaves some out. This table holds 95,000 to 150,000 clones, around 66% found once. Sequencing was carried out using PBMCs. These TCRs come from a woman in her thirties or forties in good health and CMV-seropositive.

This chain connects TRBV2 to TRBJ2-7; 8 bases fit TRBD2. The V gene end was trimmed by 2 bases and the J gene end by 5 bases; junction bases not matched to a gene: 11. The CDR3 has 16 residues. Germline V lookup: CDR1 SNHLY, CDR2 FYNNEI. CDR3 sequence: CASSEWAGTSSHEQYF. The CDR3 DNA reads as TGTGCCAGCAGTGAATGGGCCGGGACTAGTTCCCACGAGCAGTACTTC.

A note on this clone: Mismatch with germline at one junction end may stem from a read error. V is TRBV7-9 and J is TRBJ2-7; 8 bases are shared with TRBD2. Per the germline V gene, CDR1 is SEHNR and CDR2 is FQNEAQ (reference sequence). The CDR3 totals 15 residues. The CDR3 DNA follows: TGTTCCAGCAGCCCCGGGAGGGGGAAGACCTACGAGCAGTACTTC. Protein: CSSSPGRGKTYEQYF.

The V and J genes are TRBV7-6 and TRBJ2-5; D is ambiguous. In germline, CDR1 is SGHVS, CDR2 FNYEAQ. Trimming shortened V by 4 bases and J by 5 bases, and 11 bases separated the two germline ends. This CDR3 is built from 13 residues. CDR3 nucleotides: TGTGCCAGCAGCTCGCCTCCTACGGAGACCCAGTACTTC. Protein: CASSSPPTETQYF.

This clone was counted a few times. Other DNA variants within this sample encode the same CDR3. This sequence joins TRBV5-4 and TRBJ2-1, with 7 bases that match TRBD2. V lost 4 bases and J lost 5; bases outside the gene matches: 12. The CDR3 is 16 amino acids. Germline V lookup: CDR1 SGHNT, CDR2 YYREEE (reference sequence). In DNA form, the CDR3 reads TGTGCCAGCAGCCTCACGGCGGGGCTAGCGGACAATGAGCAGTTCTTC. This translates into CASSLTAGLADNEQFF.